These 17 T cell receptor beta chains originate from one sample sequenced in a study of T-cell reconstitution after alpha-beta-depleted transplantation in children. Unique molecular identifiers were incorporated during preparation of the TCRbeta library. TCRdb re-analysed the PCR reads in MiXCR, keeping a single row per CDR3 protein. The data show under 250,000 distinct CDR3 sequences, roughly 7% seen once. This specimen was PBMCs, taken before TCRalphabeta/CD19-depleted stem cell transplant. The receptor source for this set is a boy between 2 and 15 years old with acute lymphoblastic leukemia, due to receive a stem cell transplant.

Ten or more counts support this clonotype. J is TRBJ1-5 and V is TRBV12-3 or TRBV12-4, with D possibly being TRBD1 (5 bases). Trimming removed 5 bases at V and 7 bases at J, with 18 bases between. The CDR3 has 15 amino acids. As DNA, the CDR3 is TGTGCCAGCAGTCCCGACAGAAGGGGTTACCAGCCCCAGCATTTT. Its protein is CASSPDRRGYQPQHF.

This clonotype appeared many times. The chain combines TRBV3-1 with TRBJ1-6; TRBD1 matches 7 bases. Germline V lookup: CDR1 LGHDT, CDR2 YNNKEL (reference sequence). With 10 bases clipped from V and 3 bases from J, the junction kept 15 bases outside the gene matches. The CDR3 sequence is 17 residues long. The chain's CDR3 is CATRDKGARDYNSPLHF. CDR3 DNA: TGTGCCACCAGAGACAAGGGGGCCCGGGACTATAATTCACCCCTCCACTTT.

This clonotype was seen more than once but under ten times. The chain employs TRBV7-9 and TRBJ2-7, with D perhaps TRBD1 or TRBD2 (5 bases each). The germline gives CDR1 SEHNR, CDR2 FQNEAQ (reference sequence). The ends were cut back, 1 base at V and 7 bases at J, with 17 bases in the middle. There are 15 residues in the CDR3. CDR3 DNA sequence: TGTGCCAGCAGCTTAGGAAGTGCAGGGAGATGGGAGCAGTACTTC. It codes for CASSLGSAGRWEQYF.

There are many counts of this clonotype. This rearrangement joins TRBV4-3 to TRBJ2-7; D call uncertain. Germline V gene data show CDR1 as LGHNA and CDR2 as YSLEER. The CDR3 runs 12 residues. The V gene lost 4 bases and the J gene lost 9 bases, with 13 bases spanning the gap. The CDR3 region has the DNA TGCGCCAGCAGCCCCGGGTCCGGCGTGCAGTACTTC. Protein product: CASSPGSGVQYF.

This clonotype was picked up many times. The rearrangement links TRBV7-2 to TRBJ2-3; D is uncertain. The V and J ends lost 0 bases and 6 bases respectively, with 10 bases between them. The V gene's germline CDR1 is SGHTA and CDR2 FQGNSA. CDR3 length: 14 residues. DNA for the CDR3: TGTGCCAGCAGCTTAGCCCTGACCTCGGATACGCAGTATTTT. Translation: CASSLALTSDTQYF.

This clonotype was found many times. V usage is TRBV7-8 and J usage is TRBJ2-7; no reliable D call. From germline, CDR1 is SGHVS and CDR2 FQNEAQ. The CDR3 covers 16 residues. V lost 1 base, J lost 0 bases, and 13 bases lay in between. As DNA, the CDR3 is TGTGCCAGCAGCTTAGGCAGGACCTTAAGCTCCTACGAGCAGTACTTC. It codes for CASSLGRTLSSYEQYF.

This clonotype has ten or more counts. The chain carries TRBV29-1 and TRBJ1-1, with 7 bases identical to TRBD1. CDR1 SQVTM and CDR2 ANQGSEA come from the germline V gene. J was trimmed by 8 bases and V by 6 bases; bases with no gene match: 18. The CDR3 totals 15 residues. The CDR3 protein is CSVVDRASVVWEAFF. The DNA of the CDR3 is TGCAGCGTAGTAGACAGGGCGTCCGTGGTGTGGGAAGCTTTCTTT. Looking up the rest from reference TRBV29-1 and TRBJ1-1 gives the full variable domain: SAVISQKPSRDICQRGTSLTIQCQVDSQVTMMFWYRQQPGQSLTLIATANQGSEATYESGFVIDKFPISRPNLTFSTLTVSNMSPEDSSIYLCSVVDRASVVWEAFFGQGTRLTVV.

This clonotype was picked up a small number of times. The rearrangement joins TRBV12-3 or TRBV12-4 to TRBJ1-1, with D unresolved. V was trimmed by 6 bases and J by 6 bases, leaving 14 bases between them. The CDR3 has 13 residues. CDR3 sequence reads: CASRQGMGSEAFF. The DNA for the CDR3 is TGTGCCAGCAGGCAAGGGATGGGGTCTGAAGCTTTCTTT.

This clonotype was counted many times. CDR3 amino acids: CSVEGSRGHPWGYTF. The CDR3 DNA reads TGCAGCGTTGAAGGCTCCAGGGGCCACCCCTGGGGCTACACCTTC. This chain uses TRBV29-1 with TRBJ1-2; perhaps TRBD1 as D (6 bases). The germline V gene encodes CDR1 SQVTM and CDR2 ANQGSEA. The V and J ends lost 1 base and 8 bases respectively, with 20 bases between them. This CDR3 is built from 15 residues.

This clonotype has at least ten counts. The J gene is TRBJ2-1, the V gene TRBV10-3, with 7 bases matching TRBD2. Germline-derived CDR1 and CDR2 are ENHRY and SYGVKD. The CDR3 totals 13 residues. V gave up 8 bases and J gave up 9 bases; unmatched junction bases: 10. The chain's CDR3 is CAISGGGFSEQFF. CDR3 in DNA: TGTGCCATCTCGGGGGGTGGTTTCAGTGAGCAGTTCTTC.

This clonotype was recorded many times. The genes are TRBV29-1 and TRBJ1-1, with D possibly matching TRBD1 (5 bases). The V end was cut by 4 bases, the J end by 0 bases, with 12 bases between. The CDR3 loop spans 14 amino acids. Germline loops: CDR1 SQVTM, CDR2 ANQGSEA. CDR3 protein: CSVVGRVMNTEAFF. The DNA of the CDR3 is TGCAGCGTTGTAGGCAGGGTCATGAACACTGAAGCTTTCTTT.

Many counts were recorded for this clonotype. V is TRBV20-1 and J is TRBJ1-5, with D possibly matching TRBD1 (6 bases). Trimming stripped 7 bases from V and 2 bases from J, with 12 bases between. In germline, CDR1 is DFQATT, CDR2 SNEGSKA (reference sequence). The CDR3 contains 13 residues. In DNA, the CDR3 is TGCAGTGTAATCGCAGGGGGCAATCAGCCCCAGCATTTT. It codes for CSVIAGGNQPQHF.

The CDR3 region is CASTPFSGRGYNEQFF. DNA for the CDR3: TGTGCCAGCACCCCGTTTAGCGGGAGAGGTTACAATGAGCAGTTCTTC. This chain links TRBV27 with TRBJ2-1; 9 positions match TRBD2. Per germline, CDR1 MNHEY and CDR2 SMNVEV (reference sequence). The CDR3 loop spans 16 amino acids. V lost 7 bases, J lost 4 bases, and 11 bases stayed unmatched.

In this sample, this clonotype turned up a few times. The CDR3 is CASSPTGLPGGNQPQHF. The CDR3 DNA sequence: TGTGCCAGCTCACCAACAGGGCTCCCAGGTGGCAATCAGCCCCAGCATTTT. This chain uses TRBV18 with TRBJ1-5, with a weak D call TRBD1 (6 bases). Trimming cost V 2 bases and J 2 bases, with 16 bases left between them. CDR1 KGHSH and CDR2 LQKENI come from the germline V gene. CDR3 length equals 17 residues.

This clonotype occurred many times. The chain uses TRBV12-3 or TRBV12-4 and TRBJ2-7, with D perhaps TRBD1 (5 bases). Trimming stripped 1 base from V and 2 bases from J, with 9 bases between. This CDR3 comprises 14 residues. The CDR3 DNA reads as TGTGCCAGCAGTTTAGGGGGCCTACCCTACGAGCAGTACTTC. Protein: CASSLGGLPYEQYF.

This clonotype has ten or more counts. The chain recombines TRBV6-1 with TRBJ1-5; D is undetermined. Germline V gene lookup returns CDR1 MNHNS and CDR2 SASEGT. Trimming stripped 7 bases from V and 2 bases from J, with 12 bases between. CDR3 size: 14 residues. CDR3 protein: CASTDRSGNQPQHF. The CDR3 DNA sequence: TGTGCCAGCACCGACCGTTCGGGCAATCAGCCCCAGCATTTT.

This clonotype was found a few times. This chain links TRBV12-5 with TRBJ1-2; maybe TRBD1 (5 bases). The CDR3 is 12 residues long. The germline V gene has CDR1 LGHNT and CDR2 FRNRAP. V was trimmed by 5 bases and J by 5 bases, leaving 9 bases between them. CDR3 protein: CASGPGLYGYTF. The CDR3 DNA follows: TGTGCTAGTGGTCCGGGACTTTATGGCTACACCTTC.